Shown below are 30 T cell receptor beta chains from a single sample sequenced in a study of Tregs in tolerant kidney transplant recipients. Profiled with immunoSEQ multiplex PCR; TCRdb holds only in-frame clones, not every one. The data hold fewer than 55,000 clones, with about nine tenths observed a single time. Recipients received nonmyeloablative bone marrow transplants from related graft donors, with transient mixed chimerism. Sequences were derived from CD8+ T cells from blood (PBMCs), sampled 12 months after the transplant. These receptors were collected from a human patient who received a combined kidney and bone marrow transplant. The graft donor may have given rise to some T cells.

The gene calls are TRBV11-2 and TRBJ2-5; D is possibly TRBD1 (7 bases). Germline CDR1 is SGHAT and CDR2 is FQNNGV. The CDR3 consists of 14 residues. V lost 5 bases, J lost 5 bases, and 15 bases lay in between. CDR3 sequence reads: CASSLGGGRETQYF. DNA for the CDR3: TGTGCCAGCAGCCTAGGAGGGGGCAGGGAGACCCAGTACTTC.

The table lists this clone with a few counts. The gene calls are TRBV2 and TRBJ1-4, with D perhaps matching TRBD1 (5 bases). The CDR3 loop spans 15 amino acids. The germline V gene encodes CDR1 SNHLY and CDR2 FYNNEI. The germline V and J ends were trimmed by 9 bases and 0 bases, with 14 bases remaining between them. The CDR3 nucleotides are TGTGCCAGGGGGGACTCGGCTGCAACTAATGAAAAACTGTTTTTT. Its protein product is CARGDSAATNEKLFF. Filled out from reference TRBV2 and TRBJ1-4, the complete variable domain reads EPEVTQTPSHQVTQMGQEVILRCVPISNHLYFYWYRQILGQKVEFLVSFYNNEISEKSEIFDDQFSVERPDGSNFTLKIRSTKLEDSAMYFCARGDSAATNEKLFFGSGTQLSVL.

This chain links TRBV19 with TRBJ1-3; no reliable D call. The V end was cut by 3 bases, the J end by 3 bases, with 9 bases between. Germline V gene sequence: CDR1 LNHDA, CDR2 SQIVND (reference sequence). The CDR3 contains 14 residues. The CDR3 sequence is CASSMPGDGNTIYF. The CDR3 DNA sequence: TGTGCCAGTAGTATGCCTGGAGATGGAAACACCATATATTTT. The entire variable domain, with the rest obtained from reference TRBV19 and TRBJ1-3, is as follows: DGGITQSPKYLFRKEGQNVTLSCEQNLNHDAMYWYRQDPGQGLRLIYYSQIVNDFQKGDIAEGYSVSREKKESFPLTVTSAQKNPTAFYLCASSMPGDGNTIYFGEGSWLTVV.

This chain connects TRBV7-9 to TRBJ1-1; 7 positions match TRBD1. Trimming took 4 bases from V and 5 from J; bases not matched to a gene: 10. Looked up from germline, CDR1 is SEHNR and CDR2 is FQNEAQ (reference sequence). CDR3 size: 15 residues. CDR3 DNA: TGTGCCAGCAGCTCTCCCCCAGGGGGAGGAACTGAAGCTTTCTTT. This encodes CASSSPPGGGTEAFF.

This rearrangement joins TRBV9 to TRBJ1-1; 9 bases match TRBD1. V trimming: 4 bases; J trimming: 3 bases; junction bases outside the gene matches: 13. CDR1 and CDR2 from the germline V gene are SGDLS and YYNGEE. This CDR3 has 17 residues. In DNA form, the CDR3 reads TGTGCCAGCAGCTTCGCCCCCTCCCGGGACAGGGACACTGAAGCTTTCTTT. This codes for CASSFAPSRDRDTEAFF.

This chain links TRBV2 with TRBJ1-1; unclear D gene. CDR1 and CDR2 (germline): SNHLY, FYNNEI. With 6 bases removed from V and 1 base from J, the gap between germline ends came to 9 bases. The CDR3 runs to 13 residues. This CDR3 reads CASRWLANTEAFF. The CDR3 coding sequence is TGTGCCAGCAGGTGGTTAGCGAACACTGAAGCTTTCTTT.

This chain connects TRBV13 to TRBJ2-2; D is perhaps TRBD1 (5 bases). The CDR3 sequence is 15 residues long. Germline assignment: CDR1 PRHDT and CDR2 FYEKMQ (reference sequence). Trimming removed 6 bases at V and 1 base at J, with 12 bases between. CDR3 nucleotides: TGTGCCAGCAGAGGTGGTACAGGGAACACCGGGGAGCTGTTTTTT. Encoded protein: CASRGGTGNTGELFF.

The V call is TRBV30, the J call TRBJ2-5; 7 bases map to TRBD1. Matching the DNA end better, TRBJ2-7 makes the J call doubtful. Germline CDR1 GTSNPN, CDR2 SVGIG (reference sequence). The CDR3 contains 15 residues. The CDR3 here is CAWSGRTGRGYEQYF. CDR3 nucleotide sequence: TGTGCCTGGAGTGGCAGGACAGGCCGAGGGTACGAGCAGTACTTC.

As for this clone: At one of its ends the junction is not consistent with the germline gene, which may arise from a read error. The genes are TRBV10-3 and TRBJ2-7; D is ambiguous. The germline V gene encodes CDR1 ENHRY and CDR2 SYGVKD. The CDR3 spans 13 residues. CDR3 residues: CASSSTLTYEQYF. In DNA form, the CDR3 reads TGTGCCAGCAGTTCTACTCTAACCTACGAGCAGTACTTC.

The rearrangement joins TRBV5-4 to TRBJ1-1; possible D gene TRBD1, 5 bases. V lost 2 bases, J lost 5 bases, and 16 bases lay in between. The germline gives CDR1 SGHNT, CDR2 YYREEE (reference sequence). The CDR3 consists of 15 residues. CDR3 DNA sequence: TGTGCCAGCAGCTTAGGATCAGGGAAGAATACTGAAGCTTTCTTT. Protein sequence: CASSLGSGKNTEAFF.

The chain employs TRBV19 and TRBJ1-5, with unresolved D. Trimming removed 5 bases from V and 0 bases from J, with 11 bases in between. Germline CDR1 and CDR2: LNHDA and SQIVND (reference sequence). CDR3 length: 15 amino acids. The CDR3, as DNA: TGTGCCAGTAGTTCGGCGGCAGCTAGCAATCAGCCCCAGCATTTT. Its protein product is CASSSAAASNQPQHF.

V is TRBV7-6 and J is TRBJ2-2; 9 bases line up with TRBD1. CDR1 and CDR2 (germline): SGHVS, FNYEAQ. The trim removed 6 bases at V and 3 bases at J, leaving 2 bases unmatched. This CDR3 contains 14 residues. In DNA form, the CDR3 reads TGTGCCAGCAGTCGACAGGGGGACACCGGGGAGCTGTTTTTT. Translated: CASSRQGDTGELFF.

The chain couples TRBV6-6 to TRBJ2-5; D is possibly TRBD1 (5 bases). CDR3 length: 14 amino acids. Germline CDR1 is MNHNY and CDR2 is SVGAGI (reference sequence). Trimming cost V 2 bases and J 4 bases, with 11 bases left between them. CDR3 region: CASSYTAGPETQYF. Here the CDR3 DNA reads TGTGCCAGCAGTTACACGGCAGGGCCAGAGACCCAGTACTTC.

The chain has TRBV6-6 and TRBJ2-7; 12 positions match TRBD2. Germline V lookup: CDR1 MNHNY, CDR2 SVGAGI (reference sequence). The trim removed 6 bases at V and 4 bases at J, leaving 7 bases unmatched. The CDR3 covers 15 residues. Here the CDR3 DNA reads TGTGCCAGCAGGCAGACTAGCGGGAGTACGTACGAGCAGTACTTC. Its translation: CASRQTSGSTYEQYF.

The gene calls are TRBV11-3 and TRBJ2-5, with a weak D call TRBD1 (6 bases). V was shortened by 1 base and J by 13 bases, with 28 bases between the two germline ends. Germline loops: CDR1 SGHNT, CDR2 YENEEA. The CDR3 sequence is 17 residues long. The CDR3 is CASSLGAPDGTPPLAYF. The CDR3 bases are TGTGCCAGCAGCTTAGGGGCTCCGGACGGGACACCCCCTTTAGCGTACTTC.

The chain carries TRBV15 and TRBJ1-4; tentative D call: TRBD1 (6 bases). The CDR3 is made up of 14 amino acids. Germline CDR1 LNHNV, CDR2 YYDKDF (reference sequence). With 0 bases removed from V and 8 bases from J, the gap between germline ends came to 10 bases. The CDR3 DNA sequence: TGTGCCACCAGCAGAGACCGGGACATCGAAAAACTGTTTTTT. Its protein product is CATSRDRDIEKLFF.

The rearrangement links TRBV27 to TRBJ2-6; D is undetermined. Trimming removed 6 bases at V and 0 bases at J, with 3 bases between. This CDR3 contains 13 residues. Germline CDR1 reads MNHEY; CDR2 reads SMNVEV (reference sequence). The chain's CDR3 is CASSRSGANVLTF. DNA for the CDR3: TGTGCCAGCAGCCGCTCTGGGGCCAACGTCCTGACTTTC.

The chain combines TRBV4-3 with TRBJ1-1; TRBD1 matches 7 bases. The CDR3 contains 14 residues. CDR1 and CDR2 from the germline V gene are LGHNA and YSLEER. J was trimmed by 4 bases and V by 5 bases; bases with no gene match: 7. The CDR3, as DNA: TGCGCCAGCAGCGCCCAGACAGGGAGCACTGAAGCTTTCTTT. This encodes CASSAQTGSTEAFF.

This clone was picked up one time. CDR3 residues: CASSLAGQTELNYGYTF. The DNA for the CDR3 is TGTGCCAGCAGCTTGGCCGGACAGACAGAGCTTAACTATGGCTACACCTTC. The chain employs TRBV5-8 and TRBJ1-2; tentatively, D is TRBD1 (6 bases). Germline loops: CDR1 SGHTS, CDR2 YDEGEE. The CDR3 loop spans 17 amino acids. V was pared by 0 bases and J by 1 base, with 16 bases between.

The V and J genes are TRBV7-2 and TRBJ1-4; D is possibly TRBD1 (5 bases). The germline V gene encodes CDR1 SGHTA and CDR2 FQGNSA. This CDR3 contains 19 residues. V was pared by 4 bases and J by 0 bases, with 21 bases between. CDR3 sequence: CASSSGLGTPFSTNEKLFF. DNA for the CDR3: TGTGCCAGCAGCTCGGGACTGGGGACCCCCTTTTCAACTAATGAAAAACTGTTTTTT.

CDR3 nucleotides: TGTGCCAGCAGCGTAGTCAGGGGATCCGGGGAGCTGTTTTTT. Translating gives CASSVVRGSGELFF. V gene TRBV9 combines with J gene TRBJ2-2, with D possibly matching TRBD1 (6 bases). The CDR3 is 14 amino acids. Trimming shortened V by 0 bases and J by 6 bases, and 9 bases separated the two germline ends. Germline CDR1 is SGDLS and CDR2 is YYNGEE.

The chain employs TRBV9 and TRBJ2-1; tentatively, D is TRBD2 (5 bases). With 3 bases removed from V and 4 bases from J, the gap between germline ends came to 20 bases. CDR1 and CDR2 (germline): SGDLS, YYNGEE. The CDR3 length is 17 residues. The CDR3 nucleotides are TGTGCCAGCAGCGGAATGCGTAGGACTCGAGATTACAATGAGCAGTTCTTC. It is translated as CASSGMRRTRDYNEQFF.

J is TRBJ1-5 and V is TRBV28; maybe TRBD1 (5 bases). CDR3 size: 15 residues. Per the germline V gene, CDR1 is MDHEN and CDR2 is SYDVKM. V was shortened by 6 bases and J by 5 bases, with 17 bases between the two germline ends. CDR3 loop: CASRVLRTRYQPQHF. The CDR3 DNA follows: TGTGCCAGCAGGGTTTTGCGGACAAGATATCAGCCCCAGCATTTT.

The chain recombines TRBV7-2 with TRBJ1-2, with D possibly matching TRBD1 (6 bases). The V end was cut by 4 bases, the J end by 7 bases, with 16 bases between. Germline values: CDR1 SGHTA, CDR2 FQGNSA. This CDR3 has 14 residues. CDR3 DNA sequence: TGTGCCAGCAGCTCTTCGACAGGCTGGCCTGGCTACACCTTC. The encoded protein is CASSSSTGWPGYTF. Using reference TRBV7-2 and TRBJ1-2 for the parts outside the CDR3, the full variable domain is GAGVSQSPSNKVTEKGKDVELRCDPISGHTALYWYRQSLGQGLEFLIYFQGNSAPDKSGLPSDRFSAERTGGSVSTLTIQRTQQEDSAVYLCASSSSTGWPGYTFGSGTRLTVV.

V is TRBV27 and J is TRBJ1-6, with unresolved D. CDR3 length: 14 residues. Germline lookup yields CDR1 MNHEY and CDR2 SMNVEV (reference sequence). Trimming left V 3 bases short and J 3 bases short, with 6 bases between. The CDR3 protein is CASSLSGYNSPLHF. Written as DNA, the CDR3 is TGTGCCAGCAGTTTGTCAGGCTATAATTCACCCCTCCACTTT.

The DNA of the CDR3 is TGTGCCAGCAGCCTTGGACAGGGAGGTAATTCACCCCTCCACTTT. Translating gives CASSLGQGGNSPLHF. The V call is TRBV5-6, the J call TRBJ1-6, with 8 bases that match TRBD1. V trimming: 4 bases; J trimming: 6 bases; junction bases outside the gene matches: 6. Germline V gene data show CDR1 as SGHDT and CDR2 as YYEEEE. The CDR3 contains 15 residues.

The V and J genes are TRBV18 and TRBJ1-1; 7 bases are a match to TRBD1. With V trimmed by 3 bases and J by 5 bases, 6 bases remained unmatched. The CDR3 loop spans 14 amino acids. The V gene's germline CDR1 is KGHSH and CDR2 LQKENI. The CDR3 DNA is TGTGCCAGCTCACCGAGACAGGGTGGAACTGAAGCTTTCTTT. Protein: CASSPRQGGTEAFF.

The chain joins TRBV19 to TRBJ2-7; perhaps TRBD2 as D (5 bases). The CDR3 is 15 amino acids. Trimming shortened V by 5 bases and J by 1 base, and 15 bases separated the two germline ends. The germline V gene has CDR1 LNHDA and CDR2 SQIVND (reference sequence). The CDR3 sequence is CASSPSLASSYEQYF. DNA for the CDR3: TGTGCCAGTAGTCCCAGTTTAGCGAGTTCCTACGAGCAGTACTTC.

The CDR3 nucleotides are TGTGCCAGCAGCTTAGCGCGGGGGAATACGCAGTATTTT. This translates into CASSLARGNTQYF. The chain carries TRBV7-9 and TRBJ2-3; TRBD2 matches 7 bases. V was pared by 0 bases and J by 7 bases, with 1 base of the junction left unmatched. Germline V gene sequence: CDR1 SEHNR, CDR2 FQNEAQ (reference sequence). There are 13 residues in the CDR3.

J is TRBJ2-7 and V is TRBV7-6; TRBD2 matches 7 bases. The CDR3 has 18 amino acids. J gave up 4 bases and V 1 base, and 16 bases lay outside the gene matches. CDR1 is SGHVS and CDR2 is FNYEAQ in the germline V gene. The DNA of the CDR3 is TGTGCCAGCAGCTTAGGTTTCCCCCCTGGGGACTATCCTTACGAGCAGTACTTC. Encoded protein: CASSLGFPPGDYPYEQYF.